Listed below are T cell receptor beta chains from one sample, sequenced in a study of CD8 T cells in ankylosing spondylitis. Using its own MiXCR run on the 5' RACE reads, TCRdb lists one record per CDR3 protein. Found here are 250,000 to 350,000 distinct CDR3 sequences, 20% of them singletons; the top ten hold roughly 7.3%. Source material: blood, either unsorted or a sorted T cell fraction (not recorded which). The receptors were gathered from a male donor with ankylosing spondylitis or in good health (not recorded which). Each CDR3 is given with its conserved first and last residue. Fields, in order: CDR3 protein, CDR3 DNA, J gene, V gene, D gene, clone size. A D gene is named only where the DNA matches it firmly. Size is omitted from some rows. Given values are once, few, many or a class for expanded clones.

CDR3 protein: CSARLTSARNTEAFF
CDR3 DNA: TGCAGCGCCAGATTGACATCTGCTCGGAACACTGAAGCTTTCTTT
J gene: TRBJ1-1
V gene: TRBV29-1
D gene: NA
clone size: many

CDR3 protein: CASSLNGGQGFAGELFF
CDR3 DNA: TGTGCCAGCAGCTTAAATGGGGGACAGGGGTTCGCCGGGGAGCTGTTTTTT
J gene: TRBJ2-2
V gene: TRBV7-3
D gene: TRBD1
clone size: once

CDR3 protein: CASSRPGTGVTEAFF
CDR3 DNA: TGCGCCAGCAGCCGGCCTGGGACAGGGGTCACTGAAGCTTTCTTT
J gene: TRBJ1-1
V gene: TRBV5-1
D gene: TRBD1
clone size: few

CDR3 protein: CASSFSDREQFF
CDR3 DNA: TGTGCCAGCAGTTTCTCGGACAGGGAGCAGTTCTTC
J gene: TRBJ2-1
V gene: TRBV12-3/TRBV12-4
D gene: TRBD1
clone size: few

CDR3 protein: CASSGALAGTDTQYF
CDR3 DNA: TGTGCCAGCAGCGGGGCGTTGGCAGGGACAGATACGCAGTATTTT
J gene: TRBJ2-3
V gene: TRBV13
D gene: NA
clone size: few

CDR3 protein: CSARGVSGLAGLTDTQYF
CDR3 DNA: TGCAGTGCTAGAGGCGTGAGCGGACTAGCGGGACTCACAGATACGCAGTATTTT
J gene: TRBJ2-3
V gene: TRBV20-1
D gene: TRBD2
clone size: NA

CDR3 protein: CASSLALTSGRANEQFF
CDR3 DNA: TGTGCCAGCAGCTTGGCGCTCACTAGCGGGAGGGCCAATGAGCAGTTCTTC
J gene: TRBJ2-1
V gene: TRBV5-5
D gene: TRBD2
clone size: few

CDR3 protein: CATSGWTGGSYNEQFF
CDR3 DNA: TGTGCCACCAGTGGTTGGACAGGGGGCTCCTACAATGAGCAGTTCTTC
J gene: TRBJ2-1
V gene: TRBV24-1
D gene: TRBD1
clone size: few

CDR3 protein: CASSRGQIRSETQYF
CDR3 DNA: TGTGCCAGCAGTAGGGGACAGATAAGGTCAGAGACCCAGTACTTC
J gene: TRBJ2-5
V gene: TRBV2
D gene: TRBD1
clone size: few

CDR3 protein: CASSGSPTSGTYNEQFF
CDR3 DNA: TGCGCCAGCAGTGGTTCCCCCACTAGCGGGACTTACAATGAGCAGTTCTTC
J gene: TRBJ2-1
V gene: TRBV10-1
D gene: TRBD2
clone size: NA

CDR3 protein: CSASLRETGDSPLHF
CDR3 DNA: TGCAGTGCTAGCCTACGCGAGACAGGGGATTCACCCCTCCACTTT
J gene: TRBJ1-6
V gene: TRBV20-1
D gene: TRBD1
clone size: NA

CDR3 protein: CASSQETSRNEQFF
CDR3 DNA: TGCGCCAGCAGCCAAGAGACTAGCAGAAATGAGCAGTTCTTC
J gene: TRBJ2-1
V gene: TRBV4-1
D gene: TRBD2
clone size: NA

CDR3 protein: CASSPAGNIIYF
CDR3 DNA: TGCGCCAGCAGCCCCGCGGGAAACATCATATATTTT
J gene: TRBJ1-3
V gene: TRBV5-1
D gene: NA
clone size: NA

CDR3 protein: CASSSTGLGIQYF
CDR3 DNA: TGTGCCAGCAGCTCCACAGGGTTGGGAATCCAGTACTTC
J gene: TRBJ2-5
V gene: TRBV7-3
D gene: NA
clone size: NA

CDR3 protein: CASSPPDTQYF
CDR3 DNA: TGTGCCAGCAGTCCCCCTGATACGCAGTATTTT
J gene: TRBJ2-3
V gene: TRBV2
D gene: NA
clone size: NA

CDR3 protein: CSVVGGLAGLSGDEQFF
CDR3 DNA: TGCAGCGTTGTGGGGGGGTTAGCGGGATTGTCGGGCGATGAGCAGTTCTTC
J gene: TRBJ2-1
V gene: TRBV29-1
D gene: TRBD2
clone size: NA

CDR3 protein: CSATTGTSGTNEQFF
CDR3 DNA: TGCAGTGCTACTACCGGGACTAGCGGTACCAATGAGCAGTTCTTC
J gene: TRBJ2-1
V gene: TRBV20-1
D gene: TRBD2
clone size: NA

CDR3 protein: CAISGQGGQPQHF
CDR3 DNA: TGTGCCATCAGTGGACAGGGTGGGCAGCCCCAGCATTTT
J gene: TRBJ1-5
V gene: TRBV10-3
D gene: TRBD1
clone size: many

CDR3 protein: CASSAGQGQNEQFF
CDR3 DNA: TGCGCCAGCAGCGCGGGACAGGGACAAAATGAGCAGTTCTTC
J gene: TRBJ2-1
V gene: TRBV5-1
D gene: TRBD1
clone size: many

CDR3 protein: CASSQETRKETQYF
CDR3 DNA: TGTGCCAGCAGCCAAGAGACTAGAAAAGAGACCCAGTACTTC
J gene: TRBJ2-5
V gene: TRBV4-2
D gene: NA
clone size: NA

CDR3 protein: CSVSYSETGELFF
CDR3 DNA: TGCAGCGTTTCGTACAGTGAGACCGGGGAGCTGTTTTTT
J gene: TRBJ2-2
V gene: TRBV29-1
D gene: NA
clone size: NA

CDR3 protein: CASSLHRGGETQYF
CDR3 DNA: TGTGCCAGCAGCCTACACAGGGGAGGGGAGACCCAGTACTTC
J gene: TRBJ2-5
V gene: TRBV14
D gene: NA
clone size: NA

CDR3 protein: CASSIGQYNEQFF
CDR3 DNA: TGCGCCAGCAGCATCGGACAGTACAATGAGCAGTTCTTC
J gene: TRBJ2-1
V gene: TRBV5-1
D gene: NA
clone size: many

CDR3 protein: CAIRGTDNSPLHF
CDR3 DNA: TGTGCCATCAGAGGGACGGATAATTCACCCCTCCACTTT
J gene: TRBJ1-6
V gene: TRBV10-3
D gene: NA
clone size: many

CDR3 protein: CTSSDGTGGYGYTF
CDR3 DNA: TGCACCAGCAGCGACGGGACAGGGGGCTATGGCTACACCTTC
J gene: TRBJ1-2
V gene: TRBV5-1
D gene: TRBD1
clone size: NA

CDR3 protein: CASSSGTGGYSSPLHF
CDR3 DNA: TGCGCCAGCAGCTCCGGGACAGGCGGTTACAGTTCACCCCTCCACTTT
J gene: TRBJ1-6
V gene: TRBV5-1
D gene: TRBD1
clone size: few

CDR3 protein: CSATLVLDTQYF
CDR3 DNA: TGCAGTGCCACCCTGGTGCTAGATACGCAGTATTTT
J gene: TRBJ2-3
V gene: TRBV20-1
D gene: NA
clone size: NA

CDR3 protein: CASSPSGVGPNTGELFF
CDR3 DNA: TGTGCCAGCAGTCCCTCGGGGGTGGGCCCTAACACCGGGGAGCTGTTTTTT
J gene: TRBJ2-2
V gene: TRBV28
D gene: NA
clone size: NA

CDR3 protein: CASSTTGVAFAKNIQYF
CDR3 DNA: TGTGCCAGCAGTACGACAGGAGTGGCCTTTGCCAAAAACATTCAGTACTTC
J gene: TRBJ2-4
V gene: TRBV12-3/TRBV12-4
D gene: NA
clone size: NA

CDR3 protein: CASSDGPGLAENEQFF
CDR3 DNA: TGCGCCAGCAGCGATGGTCCGGGACTAGCGGAAAATGAGCAGTTCTTC
J gene: TRBJ2-1
V gene: TRBV5-1
D gene: TRBD2
clone size: few

CDR3 protein: CASPLGGGETQYF
CDR3 DNA: TGTGCCAGCCCATTGGGGGGCGGGGAGACCCAGTACTTC
J gene: TRBJ2-5
V gene: TRBV5-8
D gene: NA
clone size: few

CDR3 protein: CASYPQGGKAFF
CDR3 DNA: TGTGCCAGCTACCCCCAGGGGGGGAAGGCTTTCTTT
J gene: TRBJ1-1
V gene: TRBV28
D gene: TRBD1
clone size: NA

CDR3 protein: CASSFEVRDTQYF
CDR3 DNA: TGTGCCAGCAGCTTTGAGGTTAGGGATACGCAGTATTTT
J gene: TRBJ2-3
V gene: TRBV5-5
D gene: NA
clone size: NA

CDR3 protein: CASSLVLGQGRDWPYNEQFF
CDR3 DNA: TGTGCCAGCAGCTTAGTTCTGGGACAGGGTCGGGACTGGCCTTACAATGAGCAGTTCTTC
J gene: TRBJ2-1
V gene: TRBV7-6
D gene: TRBD1
clone size: many

CDR3 protein: CSARSGADNEQFF
CDR3 DNA: TGCAGCGCGCGATCGGGCGCCGACAATGAGCAGTTCTTC
J gene: TRBJ2-1
V gene: TRBV29-1
D gene: NA
clone size: NA

CDR3 protein: CASSFLASGHNEQFF
CDR3 DNA: TGCGCCAGCAGCTTCTTGGCTAGCGGACACAATGAGCAGTTCTTC
J gene: TRBJ2-1
V gene: TRBV5-1
D gene: TRBD2
clone size: few

CDR3 protein: CSATQWAGGPETQYF
CDR3 DNA: TGCAGTGCTACGCAATGGGCGGGGGGGCCAGAGACCCAGTACTTC
J gene: TRBJ2-5
V gene: TRBV20-1
D gene: TRBD2
clone size: few

CDR3 protein: CSAGTGSNQPQHF
CDR3 DNA: TGCAGTGCCGGGACGGGTAGCAATCAGCCCCAGCATTTT
J gene: TRBJ1-5
V gene: TRBV20-1
D gene: NA
clone size: few

CDR3 protein: CASSHARGLNTEAFF
CDR3 DNA: TGTGCCAGCAGCCACGCCAGGGGTTTGAACACTGAAGCTTTCTTT
J gene: TRBJ1-1
V gene: TRBV5-6
D gene: NA
clone size: few

CDR3 protein: CASSLGLGTDEQFF
CDR3 DNA: TGCGCCAGCAGCTTAGGGCTGGGGACCGATGAGCAGTTCTTC
J gene: TRBJ2-1
V gene: TRBV5-1
D gene: NA
clone size: NA

CDR3 protein: CSACSGLAGDGEQFF
CDR3 DNA: TGCAGTGCTTGCTCCGGACTAGCGGGAGATGGTGAGCAGTTCTTC
J gene: TRBJ2-1
V gene: TRBV20-1
D gene: TRBD2
clone size: few

CDR3 protein: CASSHASTDTQYF
CDR3 DNA: TGCGCCAGCAGCCACGCTAGCACAGATACGCAGTATTTT
J gene: TRBJ2-3
V gene: TRBV4-1
D gene: NA
clone size: few

CDR3 protein: CASSLETGGSYNEQFF
CDR3 DNA: TGCGCCAGCAGCTTGGAGACAGGGGGCTCCTACAATGAGCAGTTCTTC
J gene: TRBJ2-1
V gene: TRBV5-1
D gene: TRBD1
clone size: many

CDR3 protein: CSARQSFRSGVYSPLHF
CDR3 DNA: TGCAGTGCTAGGCAGTCATTCCGGTCCGGGGTATATTCACCCCTCCACTTT
J gene: TRBJ1-6
V gene: TRBV20-1
D gene: NA
clone size: few

CDR3 protein: CASSSPNLAGGPGELFF
CDR3 DNA: TGTGCCAGCAGTTCACCTAATCTAGCGGGAGGGCCCGGGGAGCTGTTTTTT
J gene: TRBJ2-2
V gene: TRBV28
D gene: TRBD2
clone size: NA

CDR3 protein: CASSDGGSATEAFF
CDR3 DNA: TGTGCCAGCAGTGACGGGGGATCGGCCACTGAAGCTTTCTTT
J gene: TRBJ1-1
V gene: TRBV2
D gene: NA
clone size: NA

CDR3 protein: CASQGTGLLNYGYTF
CDR3 DNA: TGTGCCAGCCAAGGGACAGGCCTACTTAACTATGGCTACACCTTC
J gene: TRBJ1-2
V gene: TRBV12-3/TRBV12-4
D gene: TRBD1
clone size: NA

CDR3 protein: CASGWTGNEKLFF
CDR3 DNA: TGTGCCAGCGGCTGGACAGGGAACGAAAAACTGTTTTTT
J gene: TRBJ1-4
V gene: TRBV12-3/TRBV12-4
D gene: TRBD1
clone size: NA

CDR3 protein: CASSLTPTGGEKTQYF
CDR3 DNA: TGCGCCAGCAGCTTGACCCCAACAGGGGGCGAAAAGACCCAGTACTTC
J gene: TRBJ2-5
V gene: TRBV5-1
D gene: TRBD1
clone size: NA